The present T cell receptor (beta chain) was sequenced within a study of immune evolution from preneoplasia to lung adenocarcinoma. Of note for this clone: Its antigen is unidentified.

Profiled with immunoSEQ multiplex PCR; TCRdb holds only in-frame clones, not every one. The data show under 10,000 clones, 79% seen once. The CDR3 runs 13 residues. Germline V CDR1 and CDR2: SEHNR, FQNEAQ (reference sequence). Trimming at V came to 5 bases and at J to 5 bases, leaving 5 bases not matched to a gene. Study-level findings and limits: Top clone frequencies peaked in normal lung, apparently declining through invasive adenocarcinoma.

Each case's diagnosis was confirmed by two pathologists on H&E. This chain uses TRBV7-9 with TRBJ1-2; TRBD1 matches 7 bases. The sequencing input was FFPE adjacent normal lung tissue. This sequence was found in a person aged 55-80 years with lung adenocarcinoma. In DNA, the CDR3 is TGTGCCAGCAGCCCCGGGACAGTTTATGGCTACACCTTC. Its translation is CASSPGTVYGYTF.